This passage covers 20 T cell receptor beta chains from one sample sequenced in a study of blood T cell repertoires in COVID-19. Profiled with immunoSEQ multiplex PCR; TCRdb holds only in-frame clones, not every one. Here the sample spans around 150,000 clones, 85% being singletons. Sequenced input: peripheral blood. These receptors all come from a human donor with acute or convalescent COVID-19. The donor label of this sample is uncertain.

This chain uses TRBV19 with TRBJ1-4; D gene uncertain. The CDR3 consists of 12 residues. The germline CDR1 and CDR2 sequences are LNHDA and SQIVND (reference sequence). V lost 3 bases, J lost 8 bases, and 7 bases lay in between. CDR3 residues: CASSILEEKLFF. CDR3 nucleotides: TGTGCCAGTAGTATCTTGGAGGAAAAACTGTTTTTT.

This clone turned up a few times. The gene calls are TRBV3-1 (or the pseudogene TRBV3-2) and TRBJ2-5; 10 nucleotides agree with TRBD2. CDR3 size: 15 residues. In germline, CDR1 is LGHDT, CDR2 YNNKEL (reference sequence). The ends lost 4 bases at V and 3 bases at J; junction bases unmatched: 5. For the CDR3, the DNA is TGTGCCAGCAGCCCATATGGGACTAGCGAAGAGACCCAGTACTTC. Its protein is CASSPYGTSEETQYF.

V usage is TRBV5-1 and J usage is TRBJ1-1, with D possibly TRBD1 on 5 matching bases. Between the trimmed V and J ends, which lost 0 bases and 5 bases, there was a span of 11 bases. The germline gives CDR1 SGHRS, CDR2 YFSETQ. The CDR3 length is 14 residues. The CDR3 DNA reads TGCGCCAGCAGCTTGGACAGGAAAGGAACTGAAGCTTTCTTT. This sequence encodes CASSLDRKGTEAFF.

Only a few counts were recorded for this clone. The chain joins TRBV21-1 to TRBJ2-7; the D call TRBD1 from the table was never checked on the DNA. TRBV21-1 is a pseudogene. CDR3 length: 15 residues. CDR3 region: CASSRDRGNYYEQYF. For the CDR3, the DNA is TGTGCCAGCAGCAGGGACAGGGGGAACTACTACGAGCAGTACTTC.

This clone was observed a single time. The chain is built from TRBV4-3 and TRBJ1-6; a weak D match, TRBD1 (6 bases). Trimming cost V 3 bases and J 8 bases, with 14 bases left between them. Germline V gene data show CDR1 as LGHNA and CDR2 as YSLEER. The CDR3 consists of 15 residues. The DNA for the CDR3 is TGCGCCAGCAGCCATATGGACAGTTTCTATTCACCCCTCCACTTT. Translated, it gives CASSHMDSFYSPLHF.

The rearrangement joins TRBV5-1 to TRBJ2-5, with 11 bases that match TRBD2. CDR1 and CDR2 from the germline V gene are SGHRS and YFSETQ. This CDR3 spans 19 amino acids. J gave up 2 bases and V 4 bases, and 16 bases lay outside the gene matches. CDR3 in amino acids: CASSTKSSGGIRWQETQYF. Written as DNA, the CDR3 is TGCGCCAGCAGCACCAAATCTAGCGGGGGGATAAGGTGGCAAGAGACCCAGTACTTC.

DNA for the CDR3: TGTGCCAGTAGTCAAGAGGGATGGAGGACAGATACGCAGTATTTT. Translation gives CASSQEGWRTDTQYF. The chain joins TRBV19 to TRBJ2-3, with D tentatively TRBD2 (5 bases). The germline V gene has CDR1 LNHDA and CDR2 SQIVND (reference sequence). V lost 5 bases to trimming and J lost 3 bases, with 15 bases between them. The CDR3 has 15 amino acids.

The gene calls are TRBV30 and TRBJ1-6; no reliable D call. Per the germline V gene, CDR1 is GTSNPN and CDR2 is SVGIG (reference sequence). This CDR3 is 18 amino acids long. Deletions cut 0 bases from V and 0 bases from J, with 15 bases between. The CDR3 here is CAWSVTRSVSSYNSPLHF. The CDR3 DNA follows: TGTGCCTGGAGTGTCACCAGGTCTGTCAGCTCCTATAATTCACCCCTCCACTTT.

V is TRBV7-8 and J is TRBJ1-2; unclear D gene. The V and J ends lost 10 bases and 5 bases respectively, with 17 bases between them. CDR1 and CDR2 (germline): SGHVS, FQNEAQ. The CDR3 spans 13 residues. CDR3 sequence (DNA): TGTGCCACCGGGAGGACGGATCGTTATGGCTACACCTTC. Its translation is CATGRTDRYGYTF.

The genes are TRBV19 and TRBJ1-1; no definite D call. In germline, CDR1 is LNHDA, CDR2 SQIVND (reference sequence). CDR3 length: 17 amino acids. V lost 3 bases and J 0 bases, leaving 17 bases between the germline ends. CDR3 in amino acids: CASSMGLGRTVNTEAFF. The CDR3 DNA is TGTGCCAGTAGTATGGGTCTTGGGCGAACGGTGAACACTGAAGCTTTCTTT.

This chain uses TRBV19 with TRBJ1-5; D is possibly TRBD1 (6 bases). V was cut by 4 bases and J by 2 bases, with 12 bases left in between. The CDR3 runs 15 residues. CDR1 LNHDA and CDR2 SQIVND come from the germline V gene (reference sequence). The CDR3 coding sequence is TGTGCCAGTAGTAGAGGGGGGGCTGGCAATCAGCCCCAGCATTTT. This encodes CASSRGGAGNQPQHF.

This CDR3 reads CASSSDARGRPYEQYF. The DNA of the CDR3 is TGTGCCAGCAGTTCCGACGCGAGGGGGCGCCCCTACGAGCAGTACTTC. The chain combines TRBV6-5 with TRBJ2-7, with TRBD1 matching 7 bases. The CDR3 runs to 16 residues. V was clipped by 4 bases and J by 2 bases; unmatched bases: 11. Germline lookup yields CDR1 MNHEY and CDR2 SVGAGI.

The chain links TRBV11-3 to TRBJ1-4, with D maybe TRBD1 (6 bases). The germline V and J ends were trimmed by 5 bases and 3 bases, with 13 bases remaining between them. CDR1 and CDR2 from the germline V gene are SGHNT and YENEEA. CDR3 length: 15 amino acids. CDR3 loop: CASSASRGANEKLFF. The CDR3 DNA follows: TGTGCCAGCAGCGCCAGCAGGGGTGCTAATGAAAAACTGTTTTTT.

The rearrangement uses TRBV5-1 and TRBJ2-7, with 7 bases aligning to TRBD1. In germline, CDR1 is SGHRS, CDR2 YFSETQ. The CDR3 is 20 amino acids. V shed 0 bases, J shed 5 bases, and the junction held 23 bases outside the gene matches. Here the CDR3 reads CASSLGAVHPGQRSRDEQYF. Written as DNA, the CDR3 is TGCGCCAGCAGCTTGGGGGCTGTCCATCCGGGACAGCGAAGTCGGGACGAGCAGTACTTC.

Turning to this clone: The same CDR3 arises from other DNA sequences in this sample as well. The V call is TRBV27, the J call TRBJ2-7; 9 bases fit TRBD1. Per germline, CDR1 MNHEY and CDR2 SMNVEV (reference sequence). The CDR3 extends over 13 amino acids. With V trimmed by 8 bases and J by 4 bases, 6 bases remained unmatched. CDR3 region: CASSGTGLYEQYF. The CDR3 DNA sequence: TGTGCCAGCTCCGGGACAGGGTTGTACGAGCAGTACTTC.

The chain uses TRBV6-5 and TRBJ1-2; no reliable D call. V lost 8 bases and J lost 4, with 14 bases in between. The germline CDR1 and CDR2 sequences are MNHEY and SVGAGI. This CDR3 is built from 13 residues. The CDR3 nucleotides read TGTGCCAGCTTCCCGAGGTCCCGCTATGGCTACACCTTC. Amino acid sequence: CASFPRSRYGYTF.

V usage is TRBV7-9 and J usage is TRBJ1-5, with 9 bases aligning to TRBD1. The CDR3 covers 18 residues. V lost 4 bases and J lost 0; bases outside the gene matches: 10. Germline assignment: CDR1 SEHNR and CDR2 FQNEAQ (reference sequence). CDR3 nucleotide sequence: TGTGCCAGCAGCTCCAACGACAGGGGGGGTTTTAGCAATCAGCCCCAGCATTTT. Translating it yields CASSSNDRGGFSNQPQHF.

The DNA for the CDR3 is TGTGCCACCAGCAGAGTAGCCAGGGCCGGGGAGCTGTTTTTT. Translated, it gives CATSRVARAGELFF. The chain combines TRBV15 with TRBJ2-2; D possibly corresponds to TRBD1 (5 bases). From germline, CDR1 is LNHNV and CDR2 YYDKDF (reference sequence). The CDR3 sequence is 14 residues long. The V gene lost 1 base and the J gene lost 6 bases, with 9 bases spanning the gap.

The chain recombines TRBV5-4 with TRBJ2-3; 10 bases align to TRBD2. Trimming cost V 5 bases and J 5 bases; bases outside gene matches: 5. This CDR3 has 14 amino acids. CDR1 SGHNT and CDR2 YYREEE come from the germline V gene (reference sequence). CDR3 residues: CASRSLAGVDTQYF. CDR3 DNA sequence: TGTGCCAGCAGGTCCCTAGCGGGGGTAGATACGCAGTATTTT.

The gene calls are TRBV5-4 and TRBJ1-4; D remains ambiguous. Trimming took 1 base from V and 0 from J, leaving 7 bases between them. The CDR3 spans 15 residues. In germline, CDR1 is SGHNT, CDR2 YYREEE (reference sequence). The CDR3 sequence is CASSLYGPTNEKLFF. Written as DNA, the CDR3 is TGTGCCAGCAGCTTGTATGGCCCAACTAATGAAAAACTGTTTTTT.